The subject of this entry is one T cell receptor (beta chain). Its antigen specificity is not known. Its CDR3 holds 16 amino acids, cysteine through phenylalanine. Only the protein sequence is given. From each donor, a roughly 2.7 ml peripheral blood sample was collected into PAXgene tubes and stored at -80 degrees C. Without any T cell sorting, total RNA was extracted from whole blood using the PAXgene blood miRNA kit on an automated QIAcube. Peripheral blood from monozygotic twin pairs who were concordant or discordant for inflammatory bowel disease underwent deep TCRalpha and TCRbeta repertoire profiling using unique molecular barcoding. Smoking habits were recorded for all twin pairs, and individuals were classified as current, former or never smokers. This specimen belongs to a study of monozygotic twins with inflammatory bowel disease (dated by TCRdb to about 2019). Notes on the research overall: A total of 28 monozygotic twin pairs were included in the full study, comprising nine German pairs (four IBD-concordant, five IBD-discordant) and 19 IBD-discordant Danish pairs. The search for disease-associated traits relied mainly on comparing, within discordant pairs, IBD patients with their genetically identical healthy co-twins. Each individual had, on average, about 151 000 unique TCRalpha sequences and 181 000 unique TCRbeta sequences available for analysis. The study at large found these results: Because patients were on differing immunosuppressive treatments, the repertoires may have picked up extra background noise and inter-individual variability. Measured by the inverse Simpson index, TCRbeta repertoire diversity was lower in IBD patients than in their healthy co-twins. Repertoire similarity did not differ between concordant and discordant twins, possibly due to limited statistical power. The results gave no support for a single strong signal or clonotype linked to IBD. The analysis was unable to tell different T cell subtypes apart. IBD patients shared fewer clonotypes with other individuals than healthy twins did, most markedly in patients showing signs of disease activity.

Preparation of the library involved 5' RACE. Preparation of each TCR library used approximately 3.5 ug of total RNA. cDNA was synthesized with SMARTScribe reverse transcriptase in eight separate reactions per sample. During cDNA synthesis, template switching introduced unique molecular identifiers that contained a 6-nucleotide sample barcode. TCRalpha and TCRbeta cDNA was amplified by two nested PCRs of roughly 15 and 9 cycles, with bead purification after each PCR. Before amplification, the cDNA was treated with uracil DNA-glycosylase and purified using the QIAquick PCR purification kit. The second PCR added Illumina TruSeq-compatible adapters along with sample-specific barcodes. TapeStation and Qubit were used to check library quality and concentration, and 4 to 6 ng of each library was pooled. Sequencing of pooled libraries was carried out on an Illumina HiSeq2500 single-index Rapid Run using 2 x 100 bp reads and custom sequencing primers. As for the original processing: PCR and sequencing errors were corrected by UMI-based consensus assembly using MiGEC version 1.2.6. V(D)J alignment, clonotype assembly and CDR3 extraction were performed with MiXCR version 2.1.1. To normalise gene usage, clonotype sharing and MAIT/NKT TCR abundance, the top 1000, 10 000 and 20 000 clonotypes in each sample were analysed. After downsampling to 27 000 UMIs, diversity was calculated as the inverse Simpson index using the vegan R package. Paired Mann-Whitney U tests were applied to discordant twin pairs, with Benjamini-Hochberg correction for multiple testing. Through TCRdb reprocessing, the reads give one entry per CDR3 protein sequence; DNA is omitted. The V and J calls here are based on TCRdb, not the publication. The record for this sample contains about 380,000 distinct CDR3 sequences. The ten largest make up around 2.6% of the sample.

The chain is assembled from TRBV12-3 or TRBV12-4 and TRBJ2-4; the D call from TCRdb, TRBD1, cannot be confirmed without DNA. Sequencing was done on a sample of blood. The clonotype was recovered from a human donor with ulcerative colitis or Crohn's disease, or a healthy co-twin of an affected twin (not recorded which). The CDR3 corresponds to CASSPGTRVAKNIQYF.